This T cell receptor (beta chain) was obtained from a study of cytomegalovirus exposure and HLA in healthy donors. Germline V gene data show CDR1 as SGHRS and CDR2 as YFSETQ. With 3 bases clipped from V and 3 bases from J, the junction kept 6 bases outside the gene matches. This CDR3 has 16 amino acids. The PCR made use of 60 Vbeta and 13 Jbeta primers. Data came from immunoSEQ multiplex PCR; TCRdb stores just in-frame clones and leaves some out. Of 150,000 to 200,000 clones in the sample, roughly 77% were seen once. The sample taken for sequencing was PBMCs. This chain links TRBV5-1 with TRBJ2-5; 12 nucleotides agree with TRBD2. This TCR was recovered from a woman aged 50 to 60 in good health and CMV-seronegative. The CDR3 region is CASSSRLAGEKETQYF. DNA of the CDR3: TGCGCCAGCAGCTCCCGACTAGCGGGGGAAAAAGAGACCCAGTACTTC.